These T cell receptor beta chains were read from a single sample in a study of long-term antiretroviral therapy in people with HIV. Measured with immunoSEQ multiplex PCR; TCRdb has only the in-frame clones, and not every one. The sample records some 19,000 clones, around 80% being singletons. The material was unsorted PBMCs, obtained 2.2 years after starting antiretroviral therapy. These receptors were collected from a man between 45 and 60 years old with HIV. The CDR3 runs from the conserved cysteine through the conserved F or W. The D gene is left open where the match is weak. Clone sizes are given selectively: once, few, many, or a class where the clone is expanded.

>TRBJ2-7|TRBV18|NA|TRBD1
TGTGCCAGCTCACGGTCGGGACAGACCCCCTACGAGCAGTACTTC
CASSRSGQTPYEQYF
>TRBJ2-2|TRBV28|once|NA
TGTGCCAGCAGTTATCAAGGTCGGAACACCGGGGAGCTGTTTTTT
CASSYQGRNTGELFF
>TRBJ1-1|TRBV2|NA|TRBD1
TGTGCCGGCTCGGGACAGTGGGGCACTGAAGCTTTCTTT
CAGSGQWGTEAFF
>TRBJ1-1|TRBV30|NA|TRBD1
TGTGCCTGGAGTGTACCCGGGACAGACCAAGCTTTCTTT
CAWSVPGTDQAFF
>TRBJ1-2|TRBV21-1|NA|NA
TGTGCCAGCAGCAAAATCCGTGCGGGTGAGGGCTACACCTTC
CASSKIRAGEGYTF
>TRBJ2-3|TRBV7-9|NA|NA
TGTGCCAGCAGCCCCACTGGGGGCGATAATACGCAGTATTTT
CASSPTGGDNTQYF
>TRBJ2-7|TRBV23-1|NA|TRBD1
TGCGCCAGCAGCCGAAACGGACAGGGAATGAGGGACGAGCAGTACTTC
CASSRNGQGMRDEQYF
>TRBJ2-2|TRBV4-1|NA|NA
TGCGCCAGCAGCCAATATAGCGGTGCCAACACCGGGGAGCTGTTTTTT
CASSQYSGANTGELFF
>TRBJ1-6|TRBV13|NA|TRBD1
TGTGCCAGCAGCTCATGGACAGGCTATAATTCACCCCTCCACTTT
CASSSWTGYNSPLHF
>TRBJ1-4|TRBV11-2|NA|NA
TGTGCCAGCAGCAAGACAGGCCTGGGGAGCGAAAAACTGTTTTTT
CASSKTGLGSEKLFF
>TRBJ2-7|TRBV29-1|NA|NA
TGCAGCGTTGAAGCTGCCGTCCGCCCCTACGAGCAGTACTTC
CSVEAAVRPYEQYF
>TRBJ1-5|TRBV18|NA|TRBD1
TGTGCCAGCCTTGGACAGGTTAATCAGCCCCAGCATTTT
CASLGQVNQPQHF
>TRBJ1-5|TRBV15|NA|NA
TGTGCCACCAGCAGAGCCCCGACCCGTAGCAATCAGCCCCAGCATTTT
CATSRAPTRSNQPQHF
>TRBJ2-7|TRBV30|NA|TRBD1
TGTGCCTTGTGGACAGGGGGCTCCTACGAGCAGTACTTC
CALWTGGSYEQYF
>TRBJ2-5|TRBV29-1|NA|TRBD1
TGCAGCGTTGACGACAGGGGGCGCTGGGAGACCCAGTACTTC
CSVDDRGRWETQYF
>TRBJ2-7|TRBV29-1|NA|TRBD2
TGCAGCGTTGAATTGGCTAGCGGAACCTTACCCTACGAGCAGTACTTC
CSVELASGTLPYEQYF
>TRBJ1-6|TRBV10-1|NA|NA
TGCGCCAGCAGTGAACCAAATTCACCCCTCCACTTT
CASSEPNSPLHF
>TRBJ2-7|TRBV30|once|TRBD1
TGTGCCTGGAGTACCGGGACAGGGGTTTACGAGCAGTACTTC
CAWSTGTGVYEQYF
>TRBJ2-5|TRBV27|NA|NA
TGTGCCAGCAGTCCATGGACAGAAGAGACCCAGTACTTC
CASSPWTEETQYF
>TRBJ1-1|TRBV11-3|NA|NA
TGTGCCAGCGCTCGAAGCTCTTATGCCACTGAAGCTTTCTTT
CASARSSYATEAFF
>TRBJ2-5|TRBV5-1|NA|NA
TGCGCCAGCAGCTTGGCCCGGGAGACCCAGTACTTC
CASSLARETQYF
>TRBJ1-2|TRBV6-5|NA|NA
TGTGCCAGCAGCCCCCTTGAGGGAAACTATGGCTACACCTTC
CASSPLEGNYGYTF
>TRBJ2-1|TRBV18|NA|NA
TGTGCCAGCTCACCCCAGGGGCTTCAAGTTGGAAATGAGCAGTTCTTC
CASSPQGLQVGNEQFF
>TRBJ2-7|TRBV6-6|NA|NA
TGTGCCAGCCGGGACGACTCCTACGAGCAGTACTTC
CASRDDSYEQYF
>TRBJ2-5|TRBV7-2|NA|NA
TGTGCCAGCAGCTTAGCGGGACAAGAGACCCGGTACTTC
CASSLAGQETRYF
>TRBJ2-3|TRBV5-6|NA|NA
TGTGCCAGCGGCAGGGGGGGGACAGATACGCAGTATTTT
CASGRGGTDTQYF